The clone carrying this T cell receptor beta chain has just a few counts. V dropped 0 bases and J dropped 6 bases, with 24 bases sitting between them. This CDR3 is built from 18 residues. CDR1 MGHRA and CDR2 YSYEKL come from the germline V gene. Some clones are missing from TCRdb's copy, which holds only in-frame ones; the method was immunoSEQ multiplex PCR. This table has about 770,000 clones, roughly 72% appearing once. The entry originates in a study of shared clonotypes between healthy human individuals. This receptor was obtained from a woman between 25 and 40 years old in good health. Sequencing was done on a sample of memory CD4+ T cells sorted from blood. As for subset: CD45RA-negative fraction. J is TRBJ2-7 and V is TRBV4-1; D not resolved. Here the CDR3 reads CASSQERGVSTSKVEQYF. In DNA, the CDR3 is TGCGCCAGCAGCCAAGAAAGAGGAGTGAGTACTTCCAAGGTCGAGCAGTACTTC.